This T cell receptor beta chain was identified during a study of STAT5B mutations in CD4+ large granular lymphocyte leukemia. Notes on the study in general: 8/27 top patient clones versus 2/35 control clones were TRBV06-family. Main leukemic clonotypes were patient-specific, but roughly 26% appeared at low frequency elsewhere. The CD4+ versus CD8+ T-LGLL clonality difference may reflect limited sample size. Patient CD4-sorted repertoires looked more clonal than healthy CD4+ repertoires, even without putative leukemic clones.

This table comes from immunoSEQ multiplex PCR, and its TCRdb copy is limited to in-frame clones, with some not included. The sample has roughly 48,000 clones, less than 85% seen once; the top ten hold 1.5% to 1.9%. To note about this clone: Its antigen is not known.

Germline CDR1 reads MNHNY; CDR2 reads SVGAGI (reference sequence). The CDR3 length is 11 residues. Trimming removed 6 bases from V and 3 bases from J, with 6 bases in between. The sequenced sample was CD4+ T cells from blood buffy coats. This chain links TRBV6-6 with TRBJ2-7; D uncertain. The receptor was derived from a human donor in good health. CDR3 nucleotide sequence: TGTGCCAGCAGGAGGAGCTACGAGCAGTACTTC. Translation gives CASRRSYEQYF.